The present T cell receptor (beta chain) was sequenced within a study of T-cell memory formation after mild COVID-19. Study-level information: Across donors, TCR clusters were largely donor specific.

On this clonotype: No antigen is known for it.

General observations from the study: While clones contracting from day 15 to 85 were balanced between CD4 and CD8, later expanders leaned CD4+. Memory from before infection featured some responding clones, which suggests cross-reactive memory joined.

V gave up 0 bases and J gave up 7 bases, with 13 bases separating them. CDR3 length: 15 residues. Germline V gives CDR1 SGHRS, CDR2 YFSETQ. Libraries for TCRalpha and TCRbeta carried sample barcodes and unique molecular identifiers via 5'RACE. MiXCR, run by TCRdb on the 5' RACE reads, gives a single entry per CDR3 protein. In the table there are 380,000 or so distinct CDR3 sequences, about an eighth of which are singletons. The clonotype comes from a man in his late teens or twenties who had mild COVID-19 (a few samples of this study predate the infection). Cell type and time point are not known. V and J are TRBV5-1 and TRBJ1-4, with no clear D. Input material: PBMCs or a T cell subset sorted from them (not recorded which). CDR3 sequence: CASSLDPGRGEKLFF. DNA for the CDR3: TGCGCCAGCAGCTTGGACCCAGGCCGGGGTGAAAAACTGTTTTTT. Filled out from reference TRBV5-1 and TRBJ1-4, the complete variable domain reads KAGVTQTPRYLIKTRGQQVTLSCSPISGHRSVSWYQQTPGQGLQFLFEYFSETQRNKGNFPGRFSGRQFSNSRSEMNVSTLELGDSALYLCASSLDPGRGEKLFFGSGTQLSVL.